This TCR beta chain was captured by sequencing in a study of shared clonotypes between healthy human individuals. General study results and limits: Naive CD4 clonotypes were shared across a few donors at 5% to 6%. Clonotypes shared by all four donors outscored non-shared clonotypes in generation probability.

The CDR3 sequence is 11 residues long. Germline CDR1 and CDR2: MGHDK and SYGVNS. Trimming shortened V by 8 bases and J by 5 bases, and 9 bases separated the two germline ends. Regarding this clone: Its antigen is currently unknown.

Data came from immunoSEQ multiplex PCR; TCRdb stores just in-frame clones and leaves some out. The profile shows roughly 1 million clones, about 75% of them singletons. The sequenced sample was memory CD4+ T cells sorted from blood. Subset described: CD45RA-negative fraction. The chain couples TRBV25-1 to TRBJ2-5; D call uncertain. This clonotype originated in a man aged 18 to 30 in good health. CDR3 nucleotides: TGTGCCAGCGGCTCTTGGGAGACCCAGTACTTC. Translating it yields CASGSWETQYF.